This TCR beta chain is from a study of cytomegalovirus exposure and HLA in healthy donors. Study outcomes and limitations: The only immune exposure information that was available was CMV serostatus.

Regarding this clone: Its matching antigen is unknown.

The PCR used 60 Vbeta and 13 Jbeta primers. Using immunoSEQ multiplex PCR, the repertoire was profiled, and TCRdb retains in-frame clones only, with some absent. The profile shows 140,000 to 150,000 clones, 70% of them singletons. Trimming at V came to 7 bases and at J to 12 bases, leaving 11 bases not matched to a gene. Germline CDR1 reads MDHEN; CDR2 reads SYDVKM. This CDR3 has 15 amino acids. Sequencing used PBMCs. The gene calls are TRBV28 and TRBJ2-1; 14 bases are a match to TRBD2. This receptor was identified in a woman in her sixties or seventies in good health and CMV-seropositive. DNA for the CDR3: TGTGCCAGCATCCCGGGACTAGCGGGAGCCCGGGGGCAGTTCTTC. This sequence encodes CASIPGLAGARGQFF.